The entry below describes one T cell receptor beta chain. This entry is derived from a study of T cells in Graves' hyperthyroidism and ophthalmopathy. The V gene's germline CDR1 is SNHLY and CDR2 FYNNEI. This CDR3 has 15 amino acids. J gave up 6 bases and V 6 bases, and 9 bases lay outside the gene matches. Amplification of TCR beta CDR3 regions used RNA as the template. RT-PCR in the first round (using the HTBI primer set) targeted the TCR CDR3. TCRdb processed the multiplex PCR reads anew with MiXCR; each CDR3 protein has one entry. The repertoire holds under 40,000 distinct CDR3 sequences, with around half as singletons.

The chain has TRBV2 and TRBJ2-7; 12 bases line up with TRBD2. Specimen: blood. This receptor was taken from a man aged 40-49 years with Graves' ophthalmopathy. This CDR3 is CASRARTSGESEQYF. In DNA form, the CDR3 reads TGTGCCAGCAGGGCTAGGACTAGCGGGGAGTCCGAGCAGTACTTC.